The 28 T cell receptor beta chains listed next were all sequenced from one sample in a study of tumor and adjacent non-tumor tissue in lung cancer. The library came from three nested PCR rounds adapted from ARM-PCR protocols. TCRdb processed the multiplex PCR reads anew with MiXCR; each CDR3 protein has one entry. The data contain 100,000 or so distinct CDR3 sequences, over 55% of them singletons. RNA was extracted from bulk tissue without any cell sorting. This non-tumor lung sample came from over 3 cm beyond the tumor edge. Specimen: distant non-tumor lung tissue. The receptors stem from a man aged 30-40 years with non-small cell lung cancer.

To note about this clonotype: The junction differs from germline at one of its ends, possibly a read error. The CDR3 region has the DNA TGTGCCAGCAGTCCGGGAGCGAACACCGAGGAGCTGTTTTTT. Its protein is CASSPGANTEELFF. The chain uses TRBV12-3 or TRBV12-4 and TRBJ2-2; D perhaps matches TRBD2 (6 bases). CDR3 size: 14 residues.

This clonotype was seen repeatedly, ten times or more. The gene calls are TRBV5-4 and TRBJ2-1; 10 bases align to TRBD2. This CDR3 comprises 15 residues. V shed 4 bases and J 2 bases; nucleotides not matched to a gene: 3. The V gene's germline CDR1 is SGHNT and CDR2 YYREEE (reference sequence). The CDR3 region has the DNA TGTGCCAGCAGCCATGGGACTAGCGCCTACAATGAGCAGTTCTTC. Its translation: CASSHGTSAYNEQFF.

Comments on this clonotype: A much larger clone lies a single base off, so this may be a read error. J is TRBJ2-1 and V is TRBV20-1; 9 nucleotides line up with TRBD2. Germline loops: CDR1 DFQATT, CDR2 SNEGSKA (reference sequence). The CDR3 covers 19 residues. V was clipped by 1 base and J by 5 bases; unmatched bases: 18. CDR3 sequence: CSARVGLAGTGERHNEQFF. The CDR3 DNA reads TGCAGTGCTAGAGTCGGGCTAGCGGGAACTGGGGAACGTCACAATGAGCAGTTCTTC.

This clonotype was counted only a few times. Just one base apart from a much larger clone, this may be a read error. The chain couples TRBV4-1 to TRBJ2-7, with D possibly TRBD1 on 5 matching bases. CDR3 length equals 16 residues. V was trimmed by 2 bases and J by 2 bases, leaving 16 bases between them. Germline CDR1 and CDR2: MGHRA and YSYEKL. The chain's CDR3 is CASSQPIWGSTYEQYF. The CDR3 region has the DNA TGCGCCAGCAGCCAACCCATATGGGGCTCAACCTACGAGCAGTACTTC.

This clonotype has ten or more counts. J is TRBJ2-5 and V is TRBV11-2, with D unresolved. In germline, CDR1 is SGHAT, CDR2 FQNNGV. V was shortened by 5 bases and J by 5 bases, with 15 bases between the two germline ends. This CDR3 comprises 14 residues. In DNA, the CDR3 is TGTGCCAGCAGCCCTCTGCCAGTGGGTGAGACCCAGTACTTC. Amino acid sequence: CASSPLPVGETQYF.

This clonotype was picked up a small number of times. The chain uses TRBV11-2 and TRBJ2-1, with 9 bases that match TRBD2. The V and J ends lost 9 bases and 7 bases, in that order; junction bases with no gene match: 4. The CDR3 contains 12 residues. Germline CDR1 SGHAT, CDR2 FQNNGV. CDR3 in DNA: TGTGCCAGTGGCGGGAGGGCAAATGAGCAGTTCTTC. It encodes CASGGRANEQFF.

A word on this clonotype: Sequence at one end of the junction differs from germline and may be a read error. The chain links TRBV12-3 or TRBV12-4 to TRBJ2-3; a weak D match, TRBD2 (7 bases). There are 14 residues in the CDR3. The CDR3 loop reads CVSSLGGLTDTQYF. The CDR3 DNA sequence: TGTGTCAGCAGTTTGGGGGGGCTCACAGATACGCAGTATTTT.

A word on this clonotype: A junction boundary mismatches the germline segment, possibly from a read error. The rearrangement joins TRBV11-2 to TRBJ2-3; tentative D call: TRBD2 (6 bases). CDR3 length equals 17 residues. Germline V lookup: CDR1 SGHAT, CDR2 FQNNGV. The CDR3 sequence is CASSSSRLVGPTDTQYF. As DNA, the CDR3 is TGTGCGAGCAGTTCTTCCCGACTAGTTGGGCCCACAGATACGCAGTATTTT.

This clonotype was detected many times. V is TRBV12-3 or TRBV12-4 and J is TRBJ1-6; D not certain. V was cut by 6 bases and J by 6 bases, with 12 bases left in between. CDR3 size: 14 residues. This chain's CDR3 is CASSPDSVNSPLHF. In DNA, the CDR3 is TGTGCCAGCAGCCCGGACTCAGTTAATTCACCCCTCCACTTT.

This clonotype was seen only once. This may be a read error, as it is one base from a much larger clone. Because it lacks the conserved phenylalanine or tryptophan at the end, this CDR3 is likely a read error. This chain links TRBV12-3 or TRBV12-4 with TRBJ1-2; 9 bases map to TRBD1. The CDR3 has 13 residues. Unmatched junction bases numbered 6, after V lost 6 bases and J lost 7 bases. CDR3 protein: CASRTGTGTGYTI. CDR3 nucleotide sequence: TGTGCCAGCAGAACCGGGACAGGGACTGGCTACACCATC.

A remark on this clonotype: A single base separates this from a much larger clone, so it may be a read error. The gene calls are TRBV4-1 and TRBJ2-7; 12 bases are a match to TRBD2. V shed 4 bases and J 4 bases; nucleotides not matched to a gene: 5. The CDR3 spans 15 residues. Germline V CDR1 and CDR2: MGHRA, YSYEKL. CDR3 residues: CASSLTTSGSYEQYF. CDR3 sequence (DNA): TGCGCCAGCAGCCTCACGACTAGCGGGAGTTACGAGCAGTACTTC.

This chain joins TRBV20-1 and TRBJ2-7; TRBD2 agrees at 8 bases. CDR1 is DFQATT, CDR2 SNEGSKA, per germline (reference sequence). The CDR3 covers 14 residues. The V gene end was trimmed by 6 bases and the J gene end by 3 bases; junction bases not matched to a gene: 10. In DNA form, the CDR3 reads TGCAGTGCACCCGTAGCGGGAACCGTCTACGAGCAGTACTTC. It encodes CSAPVAGTVYEQYF.

In its sample, this clonotype was seen many times. This chain links TRBV6-1 with TRBJ2-1; D not resolved. The CDR3 is 13 amino acids. Trimming took 8 bases from V and 7 from J, leaving 15 bases between them. CDR1 MNHNS and CDR2 SASEGT come from the germline V gene. The CDR3 here is CASYPLVGNEQFF. CDR3 DNA: TGTGCCAGCTACCCCCTTGTCGGGAATGAGCAGTTCTTC.

This clonotype has more than one count but fewer than ten. A much larger clone sits a single nucleotide away, making a read error possible. This sequence joins TRBV10-3 and TRBJ2-3; 7 bases line up with TRBD1. The germline CDR1 and CDR2 sequences are ENHRY and SYGVKD. The CDR3 totals 13 residues. V shed 4 bases, J shed 9 bases, and the junction held 7 bases outside the gene matches. The CDR3 is CAISAGTVETQYF. The DNA for the CDR3 is TGTGCCATCAGTGCAGGGACAGTGGAGACGCAGTATTTT.

CDR3 DNA sequence: TGTGCCAGCAGCTCAACGACTAGCGGGAAACGAGATACGCAGTATTTT. It is translated as CASSSTTSGKRDTQYF. J is TRBJ2-3 and V is TRBV11-2, with 11 bases identical to TRBD2. The length of the CDR3 is 16 residues. V gave up 4 bases and J gave up 5 bases; unmatched junction bases: 8. In germline, CDR1 is SGHAT, CDR2 FQNNGV.

Turning to this clonotype: Compared with germline, one end of the junction differs, possibly owing to a read error. V is TRBV11-1 and J is TRBJ2-4; D remains ambiguous. Germline loops: CDR1 SGHAT, CDR2 FQDESV (reference sequence). This CDR3 has 16 residues. CDR3 coding DNA: TGTGTCAGCACCAACTCAGGTAGGGCGACCAAAAACATTCAGTACTTC. Amino acids: CVSTNSGRATKNIQYF.

A word on this clonotype: A much larger clone lies a single base off, so this may be a read error. This chain uses TRBV6-2 or TRBV6-3 with TRBJ2-3; 8 bases line up with TRBD2. This CDR3 is 16 amino acids long. V was pared by 2 bases and J by 4 bases, with 8 bases of the junction left unmatched. Germline lookup yields CDR1 MNHEY and CDR2 SVGEGT. The CDR3 nucleotides read TGTGCCAGCAGTTACGGGACTAGAGGGGGGGCAGATACGCAGTATTTT. Protein sequence: CASSYGTRGGADTQYF.

For this clonotype: The conserved final phenylalanine or tryptophan is absent from the CDR3, which likely points to a read error. The chain recombines TRBV11-1 with TRBJ2-3, with D possibly matching TRBD2 (5 bases). Deletions cut 3 bases from V and 4 bases from J, with 8 bases between. Germline V lookup: CDR1 SGHAT, CDR2 FQDESV (reference sequence). CDR3 length equals 13 residues. CDR3 sequence reads: CASSLLASDTQYY. The DNA for the CDR3 is TGTGCCAGCAGCTTGCTAGCATCAGATACGCAGTATTAT.

The rearrangement joins TRBV10-3 to TRBJ1-2; the match to TRBD1 covers 8 bases. The junction had 13 bases not matched to a gene; V was cut back by 7 bases and J by 6 bases. This CDR3 has 15 residues. Germline CDR1 reads ENHRY; CDR2 reads SYGVKD. The CDR3 protein is CAITDSDRGGDGYTF. In nucleotides, the CDR3 is TGTGCCATCACCGACTCCGACAGGGGCGGCGATGGCTACACCTTC.

Turning to this clonotype: At one boundary the junction diverges from the germline segment, which might be a read error. This sequence joins TRBV10-2 and TRBJ1-1; D is possibly TRBD1 (5 bases). Germline V gene sequence: CDR1 WSHSY, CDR2 SAAADI. CDR3 length: 12 residues. The CDR3 region is CASSDTHGGAFF. The CDR3 coding sequence is TGCGCAAGCAGTGATACCCATGGGGGAGCTTTCTTT.

This rearrangement joins TRBV29-1 to TRBJ1-2; D unresolved. This CDR3 is 12 amino acids long. Germline V gene data show CDR1 as SQVTM and CDR2 as ANQGSEA. V lost 3 bases, J lost 7 bases, and 12 bases lay in between. In DNA form, the CDR3 reads TGCAGCGTTGAGGGGAGGAACCGTGGCTACACCTTC. Its protein product is CSVEGRNRGYTF.

Comment on this clonotype: A much larger clone differs by one base, so this may be a read error. This chain uses TRBV6-5 with TRBJ2-4; 7 bases fit TRBD1. With 5 bases clipped from V and 9 bases from J, the junction kept 7 bases outside the gene matches. The CDR3 totals 13 residues. Germline loops: CDR1 MNHEY, CDR2 SVGAGI. CDR3 bases: TGTGCCAGCAGTCGGAGACAGGGCAGCATTCAGTACTTC. This gives the protein CASSRRQGSIQYF.

The V and J genes are TRBV11-2 and TRBJ1-5, with D possibly being TRBD1 (6 bases). Trimming took off 8 bases at V and 12 bases at J, with 20 bases between the two ends. The CDR3 consists of 13 residues. In germline, CDR1 is SGHAT, CDR2 FQNNGV. The CDR3 is CASARTVPELQHF. CDR3 in DNA: TGTGCCAGCGCCCGGACAGTCCCGGAGCTCCAGCATTTT.

In its sample, this clonotype was seen many times. The chain couples TRBV4-1 to TRBJ2-7; TRBD1 matches 9 bases. Germline V gives CDR1 MGHRA, CDR2 YSYEKL. The CDR3 runs 15 residues. Trimming removed 4 bases from V and 9 bases from J; junction bases left unmatched: 13. The CDR3, as DNA: TGCGCCAGCAGCCCGGAAGGTACAGGGGGCCTCGGGCAGTACTTC. It yields the protein CASSPEGTGGLGQYF.

As regards this clonotype: A read error may produce the germline difference seen at one junction end. The J gene is TRBJ2-2, the V gene TRBV11-2, with D perhaps matching TRBD1 (6 bases). The CDR3 extends over 14 amino acids. In germline, CDR1 is SGHAT, CDR2 FQNNGV. The CDR3 coding sequence is TGTGCCAGCAGCTGGGACATGGGAAACGGGGAACTGTTTTTT. This encodes CASSWDMGNGELFF.

The V and J genes are TRBV6-1 and TRBJ2-2, with a tentative D call TRBD2 (7 bases). This CDR3 contains 14 residues. The germline V gene encodes CDR1 MNHNS and CDR2 SASEGT. CDR3 amino acids: CVRGGGSNTGELFF. DNA for the CDR3: TGTGTCAGAGGGGGGGGATCGAACACCGGGGAGCTGTTTTTT.

The V call is TRBV12-3 or TRBV12-4, the J call TRBJ2-2, with D tentatively TRBD2 (5 bases). The CDR3 loop spans 14 amino acids. Trimming removed 3 bases from V and 13 bases from J, with 18 bases in between. The CDR3, as DNA: TGTGCCAGCAGTTTTTCCAGTTCCACCGGGATGCTGTTTTTT. Amino acid sequence: CASSFSSSTGMLFF.

On this clonotype itself: Mismatch with germline at one junction end may stem from a read error. This chain links TRBV24-1 with TRBJ2-3; D remains unclear. The CDR3 extends over 13 amino acids. Germline CDR1 is KGHDR and CDR2 is SFDVKD. This CDR3 is CVTSDSTTDTKYF. CDR3 in DNA: TGTGTCACCAGTGATTCCACCACAGATACGAAGTATTTT.